The entry below describes one T cell receptor beta chain. Its specificity is not known. The primer mix had 60 Vbeta and 13 Jbeta primers. Profiled with immunoSEQ multiplex PCR; TCRdb holds only in-frame clones, not every one. Seen here are 170,000 or so clones, roughly four fifths observed once, and the top ten hold 1.5% to 2%. The source of the sample is a study of cytomegalovirus exposure and HLA in healthy donors. Study-level points and caveats: Donors belonging to an Asian-associated ancestry cluster reportedly showed fewer N-insertions in productive TCRs than the roughly 680-donor mean, according to what a later analysis found. Presence/absence analyses supposed approximately even sequencing depth among donors. Reported results showed that the classifier diagnosed cytomegalovirus status with high specificity and sensitivity.

Trimming left V 7 bases short and J 0 bases short, with 10 bases between. Per the germline V gene, CDR1 is SNHLY and CDR2 is FYNNEI. This CDR3 comprises 14 residues. The chain joins TRBV2 to TRBJ2-1; D gene uncertain. Sequencing was done on a sample of PBMCs. The TCR originated in a man in his fifties or sixties in good health and CMV-seronegative. CDR3 sequence reads: CASNNRGSYNEQFF. Written as DNA, the CDR3 is TGTGCCAGCAACAATCGAGGCTCCTACAATGAGCAGTTCTTC. The variable domain in full, completed from reference TRBV2 and TRBJ2-1, reads EPEVTQTPSHQVTQMGQEVILRCVPISNHLYFYWYRQILGQKVEFLVSFYNNEISEKSEIFDDQFSVERPDGSNFTLKIRSTKLEDSAMYFCASNNRGSYNEQFFGPGTRLTVL.